This T cell receptor (beta chain) comes out of a study of response to subunit inactivated influenza vaccine. TCRdb reprocessed the RT-PCR reads via MiXCR and lists one record per CDR3 protein. The sample includes over 750,000 distinct CDR3 sequences, approximately 22% of them seen just once. From germline, CDR1 is DFQATT and CDR2 SNEGSKA (reference sequence). V was trimmed by 1 base and J by 6 bases, leaving 7 bases between them. The CDR3 has 12 amino acids. V gene TRBV20-1 combines with J gene TRBJ2-1; the D is unclear. The sample consisted of PBMCs from blood, taken roughly 5 days after vaccination. This clonotype was sampled from a man aged 45 to 65 who received an inactivated influenza vaccine. The CDR3 bases are TGCAGTGCTAGAGTCCTAGGCAATGAGCAGTTCTTC. This codes for CSARVLGNEQFF.